The rows below give T cell receptor beta chains drawn from one sample of a study of OX40 agonist ivuxolimab in advanced cancers. Assay used: immunoSEQ multiplex PCR; TCRdb lists only in-frame clones, some missing. The table shows tens of thousands of clones, with 85% occurring only once. Material: CD4+ or CD8+ T cells sorted from blood, obtained in a trial of the OX40 agonist ivuxolimab. These receptors were taken from an adult with an advanced solid tumor such as melanoma, head and neck, liver or kidney cancer. The CDR3 runs from the conserved cysteine through the conserved F or W. Each record gives: V gene, D gene, J gene, clone size, CDR3 DNA, CDR3 protein. A D gene is named only where the DNA matches it firmly. Clone size, where shown, is once, few, many, or a class for clones that have expanded.

v_call: TRBV5-4
d_call: TRBD1
j_call: TRBJ1-4
clone_size: NA
cdr3_nt: TGTGCCAGCAGCACTACAGGGGGTGTTGAAAAACTGTTTTTT
cdr3_aa: CASSTTGGVEKLFF

v_call: TRBV4-1
d_call: NA
j_call: TRBJ2-7
clone_size: NA
cdr3_nt: TGCGCCAGCAGCCAAGATCACAGAGGGGTGGAGCAGTACTTC
cdr3_aa: CASSQDHRGVEQYF

v_call: TRBV15
d_call: TRBD1
j_call: TRBJ2-3
clone_size: NA
cdr3_nt: TGTGCCACCAGCAGGGGCGGGACAGGGAAAAGGGATACGCAGTATTTT
cdr3_aa: CATSRGGTGKRDTQYF

v_call: TRBV5-8
d_call: NA
j_call: TRBJ1-5
clone_size: NA
cdr3_nt: TGTGCCAGCAGCTTGACCCAGACAGGTTATAGCAATCAGCCCCAGCATTTT
cdr3_aa: CASSLTQTGYSNQPQHF

v_call: TRBV5-4
d_call: TRBD1
j_call: TRBJ2-3
clone_size: NA
cdr3_nt: TGTGCCAGCAGCTTGGACGTGACAGGGGTTGATACGCAGTATTTT
cdr3_aa: CASSLDVTGVDTQYF

v_call: TRBV4-1
d_call: TRBD1
j_call: TRBJ2-7
clone_size: NA
cdr3_nt: TGCGCCAGCAGCTACCGGGACAGCCTCTCCTACGAGCAGTACTTC
cdr3_aa: CASSYRDSLSYEQYF

v_call: TRBV28
d_call: NA
j_call: TRBJ2-5
clone_size: NA
cdr3_nt: TGTGCCAGCAGTTTGGCGGCAGGGCAAGAGACCCAGTACTTC
cdr3_aa: CASSLAAGQETQYF

v_call: TRBV28
d_call: TRBD1
j_call: TRBJ2-7
clone_size: NA
cdr3_nt: TGTGCCAGCATAACAGGGGACCGCGGCGAGCAGTACTTC
cdr3_aa: CASITGDRGEQYF

v_call: TRBV7-9
d_call: NA
j_call: TRBJ2-1
clone_size: NA
cdr3_nt: TGTGCCAGCAACCAGGGAGGGGGCCGGGAGCAGTTCTTC
cdr3_aa: CASNQGGGREQFF

v_call: TRBV28
d_call: NA
j_call: TRBJ2-2
clone_size: NA
cdr3_nt: TGTGCCAGCGAAACCTCAGGGATCGGGAACACCGGGGAGCTGTTTTTT
cdr3_aa: CASETSGIGNTGELFF

v_call: TRBV19
d_call: NA
j_call: TRBJ1-1
clone_size: NA
cdr3_nt: TGTGCCAGTAGTATCGGGGGAAACACTGAAGCTTTCTTT
cdr3_aa: CASSIGGNTEAFF

v_call: TRBV10-2
d_call: TRBD1
j_call: TRBJ1-2
clone_size: NA
cdr3_nt: TGCGCCAGTTGGGACAGTGGGGAATCCTATGGCTACACCTTC
cdr3_aa: CASWDSGESYGYTF

v_call: TRBV28
d_call: NA
j_call: TRBJ1-2
clone_size: NA
cdr3_nt: TGTGCCAGCAGTTTTGTCTCGGGGGACTATGGCTACACCTTC
cdr3_aa: CASSFVSGDYGYTF

v_call: TRBV6-6
d_call: TRBD2
j_call: TRBJ2-7
clone_size: once
cdr3_nt: TGTGCCAGCAGAAGTAGCGGGGGGACCTACGAGCAGTACTTC
cdr3_aa: CASRSSGGTYEQYF

v_call: TRBV15
d_call: NA
j_call: TRBJ2-1
clone_size: NA
cdr3_nt: TGTGCCACCACCAGGGGTACAGTGTACAATGAGCAGTTCTTC
cdr3_aa: CATTRGTVYNEQFF

v_call: TRBV7-8
d_call: TRBD1
j_call: TRBJ2-2
clone_size: NA
cdr3_nt: TGTGCCAGCAGCATGACAGGGAGCACCGGGGAGCTGTTTTTT
cdr3_aa: CASSMTGSTGELFF

v_call: TRBV5-8
d_call: NA
j_call: TRBJ2-3
clone_size: NA
cdr3_nt: TGTGCCAGCAGCTTGGTGGGGGGTGGCACAGATACGCAGTATTTT
cdr3_aa: CASSLVGGGTDTQYF

v_call: TRBV10-3
d_call: TRBD1
j_call: TRBJ2-7
clone_size: NA
cdr3_nt: TGTGCCACCGAAGGACAGGGATCCTACGAGCAGTACTTC
cdr3_aa: CATEGQGSYEQYF

v_call: TRBV7-6
d_call: NA
j_call: TRBJ2-7
clone_size: few
cdr3_nt: TGTGCCAGCTCCTTTTCACAGGGTACCCACGAGCAGTACTTC
cdr3_aa: CASSFSQGTHEQYF

v_call: TRBV6-6
d_call: NA
j_call: TRBJ2-5
clone_size: once
cdr3_nt: TGTGCCAGCAGTTACGGACGGGGGGCGGGGCCCGAGGGCCAGTACTTC
cdr3_aa: CASSYGRGAGPEGQYF

v_call: TRBV28
d_call: NA
j_call: TRBJ1-1
clone_size: NA
cdr3_nt: TGTGCCAGCAGTTACTTACAGGGAGACACTGAAGCTTTCTTT
cdr3_aa: CASSYLQGDTEAFF

v_call: TRBV4-1
d_call: NA
j_call: TRBJ2-2
clone_size: few
cdr3_nt: TGCGCCAGCAGCCAACGGGACACCGGGGAGCTGTTTTTT
cdr3_aa: CASSQRDTGELFF

v_call: TRBV30
d_call: NA
j_call: TRBJ1-4
clone_size: NA
cdr3_nt: TGTGCCTGGAGGACAGTTAATGAAAAACTGTTTTTT
cdr3_aa: CAWRTVNEKLFF

v_call: TRBV7-9
d_call: NA
j_call: TRBJ1-3
clone_size: NA
cdr3_nt: TGTGCCAGCAGCTTAAGGCCCCCTGGTAACTCTGGAAACACCATATATTTT
cdr3_aa: CASSLRPPGNSGNTIYF

v_call: TRBV6-6
d_call: NA
j_call: TRBJ2-5
clone_size: NA
cdr3_nt: TGTGCCAGCAGTCTCAGGTTAGGGATAGGAGAGACCCAGTACTTC
cdr3_aa: CASSLRLGIGETQYF

v_call: TRBV27
d_call: TRBD1
j_call: TRBJ2-3
clone_size: NA
cdr3_nt: TGTGCCAGCAGTACAACCCTGACAGGGGACGTCACAGATACGCAGTATTTT
cdr3_aa: CASSTTLTGDVTDTQYF

v_call: TRBV28
d_call: TRBD1
j_call: TRBJ1-5
clone_size: NA
cdr3_nt: TGTGCCAGCAGTCTCCCCGACAGGGTTCAGCCCCAGCATTTT
cdr3_aa: CASSLPDRVQPQHF

v_call: TRBV2
d_call: NA
j_call: TRBJ1-5
clone_size: NA
cdr3_nt: TGTGCCAGCAGGGAGGACGGCTATCAGCCCCAGCATTTT
cdr3_aa: CASREDGYQPQHF

v_call: TRBV10-3
d_call: NA
j_call: TRBJ2-5
clone_size: few
cdr3_nt: TGTGCCATCAGTGAAACACTCGGTGGGATGGAGACCCAGTACTTC
cdr3_aa: CAISETLGGMETQYF

v_call: TRBV28
d_call: TRBD1
j_call: TRBJ2-1
clone_size: NA
cdr3_nt: TGTGCCGGCAGTCAGGGGGCGCGAAATGAGCAGTTCTTC
cdr3_aa: CAGSQGARNEQFF

v_call: TRBV29-1
d_call: TRBD2
j_call: TRBJ2-7
clone_size: NA
cdr3_nt: TGCAGCGTTGCTCCCGGGACTAGCGGGGGAGGGCAGTACTTC
cdr3_aa: CSVAPGTSGGGQYF

v_call: TRBV19
d_call: NA
j_call: TRBJ2-7
clone_size: NA
cdr3_nt: TGTGCCAGTAGTCCGACAGGAAATTCCTACGAGCAGTACTTC
cdr3_aa: CASSPTGNSYEQYF

v_call: TRBV7-3
d_call: TRBD1
j_call: TRBJ2-7
clone_size: NA
cdr3_nt: TGTGCCAGCAGCCCAGGGACAGGATCCTACGAGCAGTACTTC
cdr3_aa: CASSPGTGSYEQYF

v_call: TRBV5-1
d_call: TRBD1
j_call: TRBJ2-3
clone_size: NA
cdr3_nt: TGCGCCAGCACCCGGGACAGGGGCACAGATACGCAGTATTTT
cdr3_aa: CASTRDRGTDTQYF

v_call: TRBV19
d_call: NA
j_call: TRBJ2-5
clone_size: NA
cdr3_nt: TGTGCCAGTAGTAGAACTAGCCAAGAGACCCAGTACTTC
cdr3_aa: CASSRTSQETQYF

v_call: TRBV6-5
d_call: NA
j_call: TRBJ2-5
clone_size: NA
cdr3_nt: TGTGCCAGCAGTTACTCGCAGGGCGGGGTAGGAGAGACCCAGTACTTC
cdr3_aa: CASSYSQGGVGETQYF

v_call: TRBV11-1
d_call: NA
j_call: TRBJ2-7
clone_size: few
cdr3_nt: TGTGCCAGCAGCTTAGACCGGACCTACGAGCAGTACTTC
cdr3_aa: CASSLDRTYEQYF

v_call: TRBV30
d_call: NA
j_call: TRBJ2-3
clone_size: NA
cdr3_nt: TGTGCCTGGAGTGTACCACAGGGATCTAGCACAGATACGCAGTATTTT
cdr3_aa: CAWSVPQGSSTDTQYF

v_call: TRBV5-1
d_call: NA
j_call: TRBJ2-1
clone_size: NA
cdr3_nt: TGCGCCAGCAGCTTGGACGGTGGGGGACGGGGCAGGGTGCAGTTCTTC
cdr3_aa: CASSLDGGGRGRVQFF

v_call: TRBV19
d_call: NA
j_call: TRBJ2-1
clone_size: NA
cdr3_nt: TGTGCCAGTACCCCGGAGGCTTTTACCTACAATGAGCAGTTCTTC
cdr3_aa: CASTPEAFTYNEQFF